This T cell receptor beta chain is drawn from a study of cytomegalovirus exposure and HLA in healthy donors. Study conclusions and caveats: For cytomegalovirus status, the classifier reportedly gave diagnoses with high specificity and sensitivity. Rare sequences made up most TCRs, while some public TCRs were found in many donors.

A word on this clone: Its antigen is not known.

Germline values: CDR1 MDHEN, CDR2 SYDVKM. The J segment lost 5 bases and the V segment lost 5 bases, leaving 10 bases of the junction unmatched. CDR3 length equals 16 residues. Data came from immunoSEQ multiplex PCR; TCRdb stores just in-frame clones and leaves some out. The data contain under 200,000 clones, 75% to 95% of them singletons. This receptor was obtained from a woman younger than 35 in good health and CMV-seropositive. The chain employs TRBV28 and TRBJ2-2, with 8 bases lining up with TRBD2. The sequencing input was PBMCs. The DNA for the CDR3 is TGTGCCAGCAGTCTCATAGCGGGGCTTGGGACCGGGGAGCTGTTTTTT. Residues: CASSLIAGLGTGELFF.